Ten or more counts support the clone carrying this T cell receptor (beta chain). Its antigen is unknown. Germline values: CDR1 MDHEN, CDR2 SYDVKM. The CDR3 is made up of 15 amino acids. Trimming shortened V by 7 bases and J by 8 bases, and 20 bases separated the two germline ends. The data belong to a study of CD8 T cells in ankylosing spondylitis. Making use of molecular barcodes, quantitative 5'-RACE generated TCR beta libraries. Via MiXCR, TCRdb re-called the 5' RACE reads, giving one row per CDR3 protein. The data show hundreds of thousands of distinct CDR3 sequences, 8% to 11% seen once. Study-level results: Previously reported in reactive arthritis synovial fluid and blood were some of the motif variants. Reportedly, significant enrichment of disease-linked clones occurred in matched ankylosing spondylitis synovial fluid. What seemed typical of ankylosing spondylitis blood was a TCR beta motif built from several highly homologous variants.

Sequenced: blood, either unsorted or a sorted T cell fraction (not recorded which). The rearrangement uses TRBV28 and TRBJ1-4; D not certain. The receptor was isolated from a male donor with ankylosing spondylitis or in good health (not recorded which). The CDR3 sequence: CASTTTGKTREKLFF. CDR3 in DNA: TGTGCCAGCACAACCACCGGGAAGACAAGGGAAAAACTGTTTTTT.